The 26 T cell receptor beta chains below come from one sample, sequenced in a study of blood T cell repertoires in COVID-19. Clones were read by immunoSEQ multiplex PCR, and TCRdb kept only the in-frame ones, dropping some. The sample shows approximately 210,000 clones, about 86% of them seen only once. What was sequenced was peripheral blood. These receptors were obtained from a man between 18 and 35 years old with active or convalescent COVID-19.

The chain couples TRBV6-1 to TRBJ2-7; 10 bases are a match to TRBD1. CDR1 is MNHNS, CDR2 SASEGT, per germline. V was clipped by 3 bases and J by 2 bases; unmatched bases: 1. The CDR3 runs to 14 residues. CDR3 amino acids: CASSDDRGPYEQYF. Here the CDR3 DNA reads TGTGCCAGCAGTGACGACAGGGGGCCCTACGAGCAGTACTTC.

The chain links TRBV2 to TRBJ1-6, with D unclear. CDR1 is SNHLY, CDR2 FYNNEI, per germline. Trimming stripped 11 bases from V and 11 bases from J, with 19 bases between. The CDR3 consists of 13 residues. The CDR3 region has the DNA TGTGCCTGCGAGGAGGTTCCTGTAGCACCCCTCCACTTT. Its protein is CACEEVPVAPLHF. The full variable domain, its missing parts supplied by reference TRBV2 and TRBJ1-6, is EPEVTQTPSHQVTQMGQEVILRCVPISNHLYFYWYRQILGQKVEFLVSFYNNEISEKSEIFDDQFSVERPDGSNFTLKIRSTKLEDSAMYFCACEEVPVAPLHFGNGTRLTVT.

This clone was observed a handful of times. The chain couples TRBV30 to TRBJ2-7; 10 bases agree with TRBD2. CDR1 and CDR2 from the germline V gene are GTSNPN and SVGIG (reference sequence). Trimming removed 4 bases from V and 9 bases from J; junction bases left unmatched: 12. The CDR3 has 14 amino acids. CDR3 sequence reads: CAWNQRVAGGGQYF. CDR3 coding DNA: TGTGCCTGGAATCAGCGGGTAGCGGGAGGAGGGCAGTACTTC.

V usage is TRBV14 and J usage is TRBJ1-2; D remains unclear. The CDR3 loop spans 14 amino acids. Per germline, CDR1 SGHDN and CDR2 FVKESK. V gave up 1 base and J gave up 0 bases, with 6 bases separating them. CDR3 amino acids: CASSQGATNYGYTF. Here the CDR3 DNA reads TGTGCCAGCAGCCAAGGAGCTACTAACTATGGCTACACCTTC.

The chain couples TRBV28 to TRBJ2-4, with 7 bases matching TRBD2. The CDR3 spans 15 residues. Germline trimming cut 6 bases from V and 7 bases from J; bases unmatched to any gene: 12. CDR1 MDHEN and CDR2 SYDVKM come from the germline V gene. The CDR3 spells CASSRPSGGWNIQYF. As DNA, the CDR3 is TGTGCCAGCAGCCGGCCTAGCGGCGGTTGGAACATTCAGTACTTC.

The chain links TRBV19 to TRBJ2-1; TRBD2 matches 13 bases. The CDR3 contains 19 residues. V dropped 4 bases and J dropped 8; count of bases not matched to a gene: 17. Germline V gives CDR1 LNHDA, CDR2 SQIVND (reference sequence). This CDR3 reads CASSTYGTSGTSTPYEQFF. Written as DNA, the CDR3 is TGTGCCAGTAGTACCTACGGGACTAGCGGGACCTCCACCCCCTATGAGCAGTTCTTC.

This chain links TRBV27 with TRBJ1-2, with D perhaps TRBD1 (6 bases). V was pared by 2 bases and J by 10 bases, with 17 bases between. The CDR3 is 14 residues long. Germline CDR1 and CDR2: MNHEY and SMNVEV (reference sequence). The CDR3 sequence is CASSLTTGVRPYTF. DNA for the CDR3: TGTGCCAGCAGTTTAACGACAGGCGTTCGTCCCTACACCTTC.

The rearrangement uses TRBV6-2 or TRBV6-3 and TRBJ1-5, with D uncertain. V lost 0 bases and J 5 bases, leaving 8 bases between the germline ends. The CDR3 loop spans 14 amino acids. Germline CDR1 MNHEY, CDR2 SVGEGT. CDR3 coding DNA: TGTGCCAGCAGTTACTCGACCCGGGATCAGCCCCAGCATTTT. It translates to CASSYSTRDQPQHF.

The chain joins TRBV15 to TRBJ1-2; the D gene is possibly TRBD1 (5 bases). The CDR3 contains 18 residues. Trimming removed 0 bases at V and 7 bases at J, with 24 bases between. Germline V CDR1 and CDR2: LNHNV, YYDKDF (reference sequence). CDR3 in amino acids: CATSREAGMFGREPGYTF. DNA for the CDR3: TGTGCCACCAGCAGAGAGGCAGGGATGTTTGGCAGAGAACCTGGCTACACCTTC.

As DNA, the CDR3 is TGTGCCATCAGTGAGGTAGCGGGGGGAACCTACAATGAGCAGTTCTTC. Translated, it gives CAISEVAGGTYNEQFF. The V gene is TRBV10-3, the J gene TRBJ2-1; 10 bases are shared with TRBD2. V lost 2 bases to trimming and J lost 2 bases; unmatched junction nucleotides: 3. The CDR3 runs to 16 residues. Germline loops: CDR1 ENHRY, CDR2 SYGVKD.

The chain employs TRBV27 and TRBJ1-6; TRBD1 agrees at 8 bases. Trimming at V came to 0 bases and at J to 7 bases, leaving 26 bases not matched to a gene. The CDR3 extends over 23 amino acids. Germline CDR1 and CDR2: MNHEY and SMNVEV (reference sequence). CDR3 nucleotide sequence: TGTGCCAGCAGTTTATCGATAAGGCTCGGGGACAGGAGAGTTTCGGGCCCCAATTCACCCCTCCACTTT. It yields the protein CASSLSIRLGDRRVSGPNSPLHF.

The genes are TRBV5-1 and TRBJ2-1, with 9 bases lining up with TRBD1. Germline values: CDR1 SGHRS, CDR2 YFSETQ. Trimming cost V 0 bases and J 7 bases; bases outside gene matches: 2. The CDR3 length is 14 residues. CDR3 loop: CASSLGQGVNEQFF. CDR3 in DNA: TGCGCCAGCAGCTTGGGACAGGGGGTGAATGAGCAGTTCTTC.

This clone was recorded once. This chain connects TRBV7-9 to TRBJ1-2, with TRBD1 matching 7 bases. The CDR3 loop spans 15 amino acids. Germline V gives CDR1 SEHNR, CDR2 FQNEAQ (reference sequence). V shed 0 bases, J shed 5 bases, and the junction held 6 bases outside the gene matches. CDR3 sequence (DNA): TGTGCCAGCAGCTTAGCGGGGACAGCCCTTTATGGCTACACCTTC. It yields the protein CASSLAGTALYGYTF.

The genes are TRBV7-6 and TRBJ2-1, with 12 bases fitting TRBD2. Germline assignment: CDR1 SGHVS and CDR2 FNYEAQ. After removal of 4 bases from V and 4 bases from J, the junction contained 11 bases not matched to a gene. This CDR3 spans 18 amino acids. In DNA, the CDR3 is TGTGCCAGCAGCTCGACTAGCGGGAGTGCCGGGGCGTACAATGAGCAGTTCTTC. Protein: CASSSTSGSAGAYNEQFF.

The CDR3: CASSPRTGGETQYF. The CDR3 nucleotides are TGCGCCAGCAGCCCTCGGACAGGGGGAGAGACCCAGTACTTC. The V gene is TRBV5-1, the J gene TRBJ2-5, with 10 nucleotides matching TRBD1. Germline V gene sequence: CDR1 SGHRS, CDR2 YFSETQ. This CDR3 is built from 14 residues. J lost 4 bases, V lost 4 bases, and 4 bases had no gene match.

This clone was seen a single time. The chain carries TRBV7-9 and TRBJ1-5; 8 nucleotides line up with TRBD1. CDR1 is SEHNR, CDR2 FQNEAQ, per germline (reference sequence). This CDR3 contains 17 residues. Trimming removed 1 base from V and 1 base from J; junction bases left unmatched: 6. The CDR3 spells CASSLVQGASSNQPQHF. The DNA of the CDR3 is TGTGCCAGCAGCTTAGTTCAGGGGGCGAGCAGCAATCAGCCCCAGCATTTT.

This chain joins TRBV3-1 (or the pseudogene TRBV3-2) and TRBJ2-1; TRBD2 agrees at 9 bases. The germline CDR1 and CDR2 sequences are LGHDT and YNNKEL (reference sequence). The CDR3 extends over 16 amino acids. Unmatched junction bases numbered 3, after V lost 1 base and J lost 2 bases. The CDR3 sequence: CASSQGGGRAYNEQFF. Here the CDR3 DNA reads TGTGCCAGCAGCCAAGGAGGCGGGAGGGCCTACAATGAGCAGTTCTTC.

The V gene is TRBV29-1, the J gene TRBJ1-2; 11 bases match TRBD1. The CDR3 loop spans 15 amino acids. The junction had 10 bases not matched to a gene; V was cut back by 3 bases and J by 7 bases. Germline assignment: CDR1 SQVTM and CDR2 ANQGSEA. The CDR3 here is CSVDPAGTGGAGYTF. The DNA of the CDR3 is TGCAGCGTTGACCCAGCCGGGACAGGGGGTGCTGGCTACACCTTC.

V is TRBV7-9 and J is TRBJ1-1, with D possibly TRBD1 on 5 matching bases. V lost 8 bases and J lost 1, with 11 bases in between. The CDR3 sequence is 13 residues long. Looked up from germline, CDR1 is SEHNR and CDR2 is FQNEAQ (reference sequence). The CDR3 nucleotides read TGTGCCAGCCAGACGACAGCGAACACTGAAGCTTTCTTT. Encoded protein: CASQTTANTEAFF. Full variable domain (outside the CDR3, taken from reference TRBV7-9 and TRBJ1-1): DTGVSQNPRHKITKRGQNVTFRCDPISEHNRLYWYRQTLGQGPEFLTYFQNEAQLEKSRLLSDRFSAERPKGSFSTLEIQRTEQGDSAMYLCASQTTANTEAFFGQGTRLTVV.

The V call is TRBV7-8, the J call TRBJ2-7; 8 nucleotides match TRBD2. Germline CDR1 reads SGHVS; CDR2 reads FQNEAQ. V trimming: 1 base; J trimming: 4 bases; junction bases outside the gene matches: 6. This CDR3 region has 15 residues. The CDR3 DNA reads TGTGCCAGCAGCTTAGAAGGTTCGGGAGGGTACGAGCAGTACTTC. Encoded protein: CASSLEGSGGYEQYF.

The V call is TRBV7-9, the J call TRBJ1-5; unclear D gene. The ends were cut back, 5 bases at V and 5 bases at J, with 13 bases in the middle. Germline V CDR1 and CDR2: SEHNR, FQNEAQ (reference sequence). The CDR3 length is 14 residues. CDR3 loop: CASSPPSSDQPQHF. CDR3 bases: TGTGCCAGCAGCCCCCCGAGTTCTGATCAGCCCCAGCATTTT.

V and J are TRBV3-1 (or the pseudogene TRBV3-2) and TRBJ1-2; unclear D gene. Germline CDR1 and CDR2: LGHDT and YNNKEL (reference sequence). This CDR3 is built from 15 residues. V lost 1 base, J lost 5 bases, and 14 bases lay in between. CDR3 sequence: CASSQAYGENYGYTF. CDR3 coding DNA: TGTGCCAGCAGCCAAGCGTACGGAGAAAATTATGGCTACACCTTC.

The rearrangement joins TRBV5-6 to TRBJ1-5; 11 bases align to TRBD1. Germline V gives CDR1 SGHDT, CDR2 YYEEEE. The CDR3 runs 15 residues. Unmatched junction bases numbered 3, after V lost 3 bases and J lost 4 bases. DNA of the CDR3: TGTGCCAGCAGCTGGGGACAGGGGGGTAATCAGCCCCAGCATTTT. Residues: CASSWGQGGNQPQHF.

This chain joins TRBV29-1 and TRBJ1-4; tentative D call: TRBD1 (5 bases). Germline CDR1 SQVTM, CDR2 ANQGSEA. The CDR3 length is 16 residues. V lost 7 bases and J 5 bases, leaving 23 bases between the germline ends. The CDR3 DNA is TGCAGCGCCTCGTTTGGATCAGGGCAAGGAAATGAAAAACTGTTTTTT. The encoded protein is CSASFGSGQGNEKLFF.

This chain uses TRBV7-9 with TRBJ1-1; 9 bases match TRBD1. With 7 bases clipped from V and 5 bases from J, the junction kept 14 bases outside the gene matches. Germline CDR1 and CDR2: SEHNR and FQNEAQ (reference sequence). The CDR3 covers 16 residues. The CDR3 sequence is CASIRGPGQGGTEAFF. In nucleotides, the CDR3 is TGTGCCAGCATCCGAGGCCCGGGACAGGGAGGAACTGAAGCTTTCTTT.

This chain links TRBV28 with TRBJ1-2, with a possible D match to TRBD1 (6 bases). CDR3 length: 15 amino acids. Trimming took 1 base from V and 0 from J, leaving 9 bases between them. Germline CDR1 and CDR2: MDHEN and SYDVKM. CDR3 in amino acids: CASSLSNRANYGYTF. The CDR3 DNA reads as TGTGCCAGCAGTTTATCCAACAGGGCTAACTATGGCTACACCTTC.